These 8 T cell receptor beta chains were sequenced from one sample in a study of T cells after posttransplantation cyclophosphamide (dated by TCRdb to the mid-2010s). Library preparation used the immunoSEQ multiplex PCR assay. Sourced from immuneACCESS, this table was stored by TCRdb with only in-frame sequences that have V and J called. A share of the clones is absent; for the studies checked, an unresolved V gene accounts for under half, and the remainder has no known explanation. The table shows 30,000 or so clones here, with no singletons. In total, the top ten clones hold approximately 4.8% of the sample. The specimen sequenced was PBMCs. The receptors originated from a woman under 40 in good health and a related stem cell transplant donor.

This clone has ten or more counts. This chain uses TRBV6-6 with TRBJ2-1; maybe TRBD1 (6 bases). Germline V gene lookup returns CDR1 MNHNY and CDR2 SVGAGI (reference sequence). This CDR3 region has 12 residues. CDR3 DNA sequence: TGTGCAGTCAAGGGGGCCTACAATGAGCAGTTCTTC. Translating it yields CAVKGAYNEQFF.

This sequence joins TRBV11-2 and TRBJ1-2; D is possibly TRBD1 (5 bases). The CDR3 has 15 amino acids. The V gene lost 1 base and the J gene lost 4 bases, with 13 bases spanning the gap. Germline lookup yields CDR1 SGHAT and CDR2 FQNNGV. This CDR3 reads CASSLVRRGVYGYTF. The CDR3 DNA sequence: TGTGCCAGCAGCTTAGTTAGGCGAGGGGTCTATGGCTACACCTTC.

This clone came up many times. The CDR3 protein is CASSQGLAGRTRDNEQFF. The CDR3 DNA is TGTGCCAGCAGTCAGGGACTAGCGGGGAGGACACGGGACAATGAGCAGTTCTTC. The chain carries TRBV6-2 or TRBV6-3 and TRBJ2-1, with 13 bases fitting TRBD2. CDR1 is MNHEY, CDR2 SVGEGT, per germline. This CDR3 is 18 amino acids long. With 5 bases clipped from V and 5 bases from J, the junction kept 12 bases outside the gene matches.

This clone was recorded at least ten times. V usage is TRBV5-4 and J usage is TRBJ1-1; unclear D gene. Trimming left V 5 bases short and J 6 bases short, with 14 bases between. The CDR3 runs to 13 residues. CDR1 is SGHNT, CDR2 YYREEE, per germline (reference sequence). CDR3 in DNA: TGTGCCAGCAGATCCAACTTCATTCCTGAAGCTTTCTTT. It encodes CASRSNFIPEAFF.

This clone showed up many times. J is TRBJ2-5 and V is TRBV2; tentative D call: TRBD1 (6 bases). The V and J ends lost 6 bases and 0 bases respectively, with 17 bases between them. This CDR3 is built from 16 residues. In germline, CDR1 is SNHLY, CDR2 FYNNEI. The CDR3 region is CASRERDTWYQETQYF. The CDR3 DNA reads as TGTGCCAGCAGGGAACGGGACACTTGGTACCAAGAGACCCAGTACTTC. Looking up the rest from reference TRBV2 and TRBJ2-5 gives the full variable domain: EPEVTQTPSHQVTQMGQEVILRCVPISNHLYFYWYRQILGQKVEFLVSFYNNEISEKSEIFDDQFSVERPDGSNFTLKIRSTKLEDSAMYFCASRERDTWYQETQYFGPGTRLLVL.

This clone was counted many times. This chain joins TRBV7-2 and TRBJ2-1; 13 bases map to TRBD2. In germline, CDR1 is SGHTA, CDR2 FQGNSA. The CDR3 consists of 13 residues. Trimming cost V 5 bases and J 15 bases; bases outside gene matches: 7. This chain's CDR3 is CASSVTSGGAPFF. The CDR3 region has the DNA TGTGCCAGCAGCGTTACTAGCGGGGGGGCCCCGTTCTTC.

The table lists this clone with many counts. The chain carries TRBV27 and TRBJ2-7, with 10 bases matching TRBD1. J was trimmed by 4 bases and V by 1 base; bases with no gene match: 4. Looked up from germline, CDR1 is MNHEY and CDR2 is SMNVEV (reference sequence). The CDR3 has 15 amino acids. CDR3 in amino acids: CASSLFGDRGYEQYF. The CDR3 bases are TGTGCCAGCAGTTTATTCGGGGACAGGGGATACGAGCAGTACTTC.

This clone was seen at least ten times. The chain carries TRBV6-1 and TRBJ1-2; D is uncertain. Germline V lookup: CDR1 MNHNS, CDR2 SASEGT. This CDR3 region has 16 residues. The V end lost 2 bases, the J end lost 2 bases, and 15 bases lay between the germline ends. CDR3 sequence (DNA): TGTGCCAGCAGTGAAACCTCATGGGCAGAAAACTATGGCTACACCTTC. Its protein is CASSETSWAENYGYTF.